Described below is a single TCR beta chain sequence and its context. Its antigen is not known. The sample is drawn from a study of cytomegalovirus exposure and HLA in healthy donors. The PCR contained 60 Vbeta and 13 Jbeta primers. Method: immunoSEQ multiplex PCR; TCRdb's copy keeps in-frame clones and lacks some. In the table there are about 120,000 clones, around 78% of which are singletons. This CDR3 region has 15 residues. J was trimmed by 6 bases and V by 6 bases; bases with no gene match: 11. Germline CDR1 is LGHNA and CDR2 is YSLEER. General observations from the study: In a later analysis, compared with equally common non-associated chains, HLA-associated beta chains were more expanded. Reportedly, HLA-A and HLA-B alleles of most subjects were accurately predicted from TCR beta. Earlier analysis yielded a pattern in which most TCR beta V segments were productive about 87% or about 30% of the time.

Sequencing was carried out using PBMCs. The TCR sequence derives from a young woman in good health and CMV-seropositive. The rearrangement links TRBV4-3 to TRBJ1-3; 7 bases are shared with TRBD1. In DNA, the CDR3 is TGCGCCAGCAGTCGGGACAGACTGGAAGAAAACACCATATATTTT. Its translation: CASSRDRLEENTIYF.